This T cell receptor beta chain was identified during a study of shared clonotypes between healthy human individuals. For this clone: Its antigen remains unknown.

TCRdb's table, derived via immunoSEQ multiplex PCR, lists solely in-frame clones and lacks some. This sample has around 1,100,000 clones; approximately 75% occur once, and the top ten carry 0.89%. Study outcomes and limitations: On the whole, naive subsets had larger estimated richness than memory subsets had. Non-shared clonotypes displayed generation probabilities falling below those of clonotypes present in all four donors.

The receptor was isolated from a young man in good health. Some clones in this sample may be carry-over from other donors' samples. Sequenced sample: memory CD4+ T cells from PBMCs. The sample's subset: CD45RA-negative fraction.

CDR3 region: CASSFQGPHEQYF. The CDR3 DNA reads as TGCGCCAGCAGCTTTCAGGGGCCTCACGAGCAGTACTTC. J is TRBJ2-7 and V is TRBV5-1, with D perhaps matching TRBD1 (6 bases). Trimming cost V 2 bases and J 5 bases, with 11 bases left between them. This CDR3 region has 13 residues. Germline V gives CDR1 SGHRS, CDR2 YFSETQ.